This T cell receptor beta chain was recorded in a study of cytomegalovirus exposure and HLA in healthy donors. Study-wide context: The Caucasian-associated ancestry cluster held around 81% of around 380 genotyped donors.

General study findings and limits: The authors reported that TCR beta sequences could predict HLA-A and HLA-B alleles. These predictions were accurate for most subjects in the first cohort. Associated with cytomegalovirus, according to the listing, were 164 TCR beta chains. It was reportedly the case that the classifier diagnosed cytomegalovirus status with high specificity and sensitivity.

Trimming took 0 bases from V and 0 from J; bases not matched to a gene: 11. The germline V gene has CDR1 MNHNS and CDR2 SASEGT. The CDR3 covers 19 residues. This clone was seen a few times. Its antigen is not identified. Both 60 Vbeta primers and 13 Jbeta primers went into the PCR. This table comes from immunoSEQ multiplex PCR, and its TCRdb copy is limited to in-frame clones, with some not included. The table lists some 110,000 clones, about 70% of them singletons. The chain has TRBV6-1 and TRBJ1-1; TRBD1 agrees at 9 bases. Material for sequencing was PBMCs. The clonotype was recovered from a woman aged 30 to 39 in good health and CMV-seronegative. For the CDR3, the DNA is TGTGCCAGCAGTGAAGCGCTTCGGGACAGGGTTATTGTGAACACTGAAGCTTTCTTT. Translation gives CASSEALRDRVIVNTEAFF.